This entry is about one T cell receptor (beta chain). Its antigen is unidentified. The sample comes from a study of T cell repertoires in ileal Crohn's disease. The wider study: Operated complications were stricturing disease (roughly 61%) and penetrating disease (around 39%).

Each sample's TCRB immunosequencing used around 0.45 micrograms of biopsy DNA. Libraries were prepared by immunoSEQ multiplex PCR; TCRdb keeps only in-frame clonotypes and omits some of them. The table shows fewer than 20,000 clones, with 65% to 85% occurring only once. CDR3 size: 12 residues. Germline V lookup: CDR1 GTSNPN, CDR2 SVGIG (reference sequence). V was pared by 5 bases and J by 5 bases, with 12 bases between. General study findings and limits: All patients with clonality above 26.8% had endoscopic recurrence.

The sample comprised ileal tissue. The gene calls are TRBV30 and TRBJ1-1, with D possibly being TRBD1 (5 bases). The receptor was isolated from an adult with Crohn's disease. CDR3 nucleotides: TGTGCCTGGGGGGCAGGTAGAACTGAAGCTTTCTTT. Translation: CAWGAGRTEAFF.